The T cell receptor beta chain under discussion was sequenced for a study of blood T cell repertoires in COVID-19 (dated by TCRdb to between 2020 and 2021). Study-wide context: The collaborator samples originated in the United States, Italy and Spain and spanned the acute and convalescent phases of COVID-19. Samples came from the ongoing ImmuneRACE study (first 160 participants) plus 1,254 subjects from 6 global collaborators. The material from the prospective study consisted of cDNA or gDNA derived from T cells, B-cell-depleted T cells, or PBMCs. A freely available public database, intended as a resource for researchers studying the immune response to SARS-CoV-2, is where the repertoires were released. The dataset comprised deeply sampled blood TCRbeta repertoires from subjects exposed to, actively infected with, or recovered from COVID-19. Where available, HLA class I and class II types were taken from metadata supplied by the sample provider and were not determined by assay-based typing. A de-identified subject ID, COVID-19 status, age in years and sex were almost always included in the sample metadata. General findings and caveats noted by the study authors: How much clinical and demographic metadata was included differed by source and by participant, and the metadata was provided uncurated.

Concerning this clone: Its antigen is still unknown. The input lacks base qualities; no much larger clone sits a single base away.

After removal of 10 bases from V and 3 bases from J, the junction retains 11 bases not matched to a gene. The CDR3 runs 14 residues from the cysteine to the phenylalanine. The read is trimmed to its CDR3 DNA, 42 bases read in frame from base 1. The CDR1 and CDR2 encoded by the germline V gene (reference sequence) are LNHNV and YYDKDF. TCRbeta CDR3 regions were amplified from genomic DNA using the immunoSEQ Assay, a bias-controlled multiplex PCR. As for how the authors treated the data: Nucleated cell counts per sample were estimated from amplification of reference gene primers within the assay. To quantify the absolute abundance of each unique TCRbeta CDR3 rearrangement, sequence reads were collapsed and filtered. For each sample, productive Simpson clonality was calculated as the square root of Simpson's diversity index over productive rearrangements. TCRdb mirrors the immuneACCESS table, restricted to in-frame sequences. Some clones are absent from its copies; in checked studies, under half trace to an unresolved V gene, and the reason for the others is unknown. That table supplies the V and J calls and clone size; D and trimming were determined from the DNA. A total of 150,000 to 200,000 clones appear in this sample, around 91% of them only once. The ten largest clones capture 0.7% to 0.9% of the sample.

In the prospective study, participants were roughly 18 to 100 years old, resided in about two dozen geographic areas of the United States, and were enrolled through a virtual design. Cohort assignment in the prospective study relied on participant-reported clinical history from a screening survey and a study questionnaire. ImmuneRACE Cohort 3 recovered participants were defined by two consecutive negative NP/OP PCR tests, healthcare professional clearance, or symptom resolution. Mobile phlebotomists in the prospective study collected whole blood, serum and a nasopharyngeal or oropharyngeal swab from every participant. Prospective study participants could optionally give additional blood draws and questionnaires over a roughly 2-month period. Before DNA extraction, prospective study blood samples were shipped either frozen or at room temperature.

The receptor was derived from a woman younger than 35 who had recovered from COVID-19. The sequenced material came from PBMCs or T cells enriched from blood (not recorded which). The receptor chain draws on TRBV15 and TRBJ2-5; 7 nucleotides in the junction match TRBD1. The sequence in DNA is TGTGCCATTGCCGAGGGGGCGGCGAAAGAGACCCAGTACTTC. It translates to CAIAEGAAKETQYF. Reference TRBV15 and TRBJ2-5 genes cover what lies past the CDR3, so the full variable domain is DAMVIQNPRYQVTQFGKPVTLSCSQTLNHNVMYWYQQKSSQAPKLLFHYYDKDFNNEADTPDNFQSRRPNTSFCFLDIRSPGLGDTAMYLCAIAEGAAKETQYFGPGTRLLVL.